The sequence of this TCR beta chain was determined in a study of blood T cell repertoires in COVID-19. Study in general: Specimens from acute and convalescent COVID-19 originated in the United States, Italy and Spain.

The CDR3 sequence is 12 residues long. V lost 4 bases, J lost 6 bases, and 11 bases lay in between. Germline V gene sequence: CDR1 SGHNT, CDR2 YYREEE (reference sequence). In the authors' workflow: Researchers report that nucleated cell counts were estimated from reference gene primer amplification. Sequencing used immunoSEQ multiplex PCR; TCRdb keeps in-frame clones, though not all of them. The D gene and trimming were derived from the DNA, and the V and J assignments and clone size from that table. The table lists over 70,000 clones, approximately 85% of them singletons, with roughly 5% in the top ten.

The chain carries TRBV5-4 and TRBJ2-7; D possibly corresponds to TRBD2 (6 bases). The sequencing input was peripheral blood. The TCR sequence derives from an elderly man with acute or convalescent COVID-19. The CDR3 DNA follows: TGTGCCAGCAGCATTACGGGAGCCGAGCAGTACTTC. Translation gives CASSITGAEQYF.